The 28 T cell receptor beta chains in this list originate from one sample, sequenced in a study of T-cell reconstitution after alpha-beta-depleted transplantation in children. As it was prepared, the TCRbeta library received unique molecular identifiers. Each CDR3 protein gets one entry after TCRdb re-called the PCR reads with MiXCR. Of a few hundred thousand distinct CDR3 sequences detected, about a fifth appear once; the ten largest clones hold over 3.5%. The input for sequencing was PBMCs from the stem cell graft donor, taken from the stem cell graft. The receptors originated from a human donor who donated a stem cell graft to a child with acute myeloid leukemia.

The chain links TRBV6-1 to TRBJ2-1; TRBD2 aligns across 11 bases. CDR3 length equals 14 residues. Losses at the gene ends were 6 bases for V and 6 bases for J; bases not matched to a gene: 4. Germline V lookup: CDR1 MNHNS, CDR2 SASEGT. CDR3 region: CASSFGTSGNEQFF. The CDR3 bases are TGTGCCAGCAGCTTCGGGACTAGCGGCAATGAGCAGTTCTTC.

The sample holds a few counts of this clonotype. The V gene is TRBV12-3 or TRBV12-4, the J gene TRBJ2-7; the match to TRBD2 covers 7 bases. V was clipped by 4 bases and J by 7 bases; unmatched bases: 4. The CDR3 is 12 amino acids. CDR3 sequence: CASSWGEGEQYF. CDR3 coding DNA: TGTGCCAGCAGTTGGGGGGAGGGGGAGCAGTACTTC.

The CDR3 loop is CASSLLGGTYGYTF. The DNA of the CDR3 is TGTGCCAGCAGCCTACTGGGTGGGACCTATGGCTACACCTTC. The rearrangement joins TRBV7-9 to TRBJ1-2; tentative D call: TRBD1 (5 bases). The CDR3 is 14 amino acids. CDR1 is SEHNR and CDR2 is FQNEAQ in the germline V gene (reference sequence). V was trimmed by 5 bases and J by 4 bases, leaving 14 bases between them.

The chain uses TRBV20-1 and TRBJ2-3; 7 positions match TRBD2. Trimming took 0 bases from V and 6 from J; bases not matched to a gene: 15. CDR3 size: 17 residues. Germline lookup yields CDR1 DFQATT and CDR2 SNEGSKA (reference sequence). This chain's CDR3 is CSARDSWGGSIVDTQYF. The DNA of the CDR3 is TGCAGTGCTAGAGACTCCTGGGGAGGGTCTATTGTGGATACGCAGTATTTT.

This clonotype was detected ten times or more. The rearrangement uses TRBV6-4 and TRBJ2-1, with 10 positions matching TRBD2. The length of the CDR3 is 15 residues. From germline, CDR1 is MRHNA and CDR2 SNTAGT. CDR3 loop: CASALDSSGSLEQFF. The CDR3 nucleotides are TGTGCTTCGGCGTTGGATTCTAGCGGGAGTTTAGAGCAGTTCTTC.

About this clonotype: This may be a read error, as it is one base from a much larger clone. Here the CDR3 omits its conserved ending phenylalanine or tryptophan, so a read error is the likely source. The chain links TRBV28 to TRBJ2-3, with 9 bases aligning to TRBD2. Germline trimming cut 5 bases from V and 6 bases from J; bases unmatched to any gene: 6. Germline lookup yields CDR1 MDHEN and CDR2 SYDVKM. The CDR3 has 14 amino acids. CDR3 sequence (DNA): TGTGCCAGCAGTGGCGGGAGGGCATGGGATACGCAGTATTCT. Translation gives CASSGGRAWDTQYS.

This clonotype was seen a handful of times. V gene TRBV20-1 combines with J gene TRBJ2-1; 9 nucleotides line up with TRBD2. This CDR3 spans 17 amino acids. Germline-derived CDR1 and CDR2 are DFQATT and SNEGSKA (reference sequence). J gave up 9 bases and V 6 bases, and 21 bases lay outside the gene matches. The CDR3 region is CSAEKVAGDFWRGEQFF. CDR3 coding DNA: TGCAGTGCGGAGAAGGTAGCGGGAGATTTTTGGCGTGGTGAGCAGTTCTTC.

The genes are TRBV12-3 or TRBV12-4 and TRBJ1-3, with 7 positions matching TRBD1. J lost 0 bases, V lost 5 bases, and 4 bases had no gene match. The CDR3 covers 15 residues. This CDR3 reads CASSPWDSSGNTIYF. Here the CDR3 DNA reads TGTGCCAGCAGTCCCTGGGACAGCTCTGGAAACACCATATATTTT.

This clonotype was seen only a few times. The CDR3 loop reads CATEAGVGTYEQYF. The CDR3 DNA reads as TGTGCCACCGAAGCGGGGGTCGGAACCTACGAGCAGTACTTC. This chain uses TRBV15 with TRBJ2-7; 8 nucleotides agree with TRBD2. The V gene end was trimmed by 8 bases and the J gene end by 2 bases; junction bases not matched to a gene: 8. The CDR3 runs to 14 residues. Germline V gene data show CDR1 as LNHNV and CDR2 as YYDKDF (reference sequence). Variable domain in full (rest from reference TRBV15 and TRBJ2-7): DAMVIQNPRYQVTQFGKPVTLSCSQTLNHNVMYWYQQKSSQAPKLLFHYYDKDFNNEADTPDNFQSRRPNTSFCFLDIRSPGLGDTAMYLCATEAGVGTYEQYFGPGTRLTVT.

The sample holds a few counts of this clonotype. The rearrangement joins TRBV29-1 to TRBJ2-1, with 12 nucleotides matching TRBD2. Germline V gene lookup returns CDR1 SQVTM and CDR2 ANQGSEA. J lost 5 bases, V lost 4 bases, and 9 bases had no gene match. The CDR3 runs 16 residues. The CDR3 spells CSVALGLAGGDNEQFF. The CDR3 DNA is TGCAGCGTTGCCCTCGGGCTAGCGGGAGGGGACAATGAGCAGTTCTTC.

This clonotype was detected only a few times. This chain links TRBV5-5 with TRBJ2-7; 7 nucleotides line up with TRBD1. V gave up 3 bases and J gave up 0 bases; unmatched junction bases: 9. Germline values: CDR1 SGHKS, CDR2 YYEKEE (reference sequence). The CDR3 is 16 amino acids. This CDR3 is CASSSRDSWFSYEQYF. The CDR3 nucleotides read TGTGCCAGCAGCTCCCGGGACAGTTGGTTCTCCTACGAGCAGTACTTC.

This clonotype was counted between two and nine times. The V and J genes are TRBV24-1 and TRBJ2-7; 7 bases match TRBD1. CDR1 and CDR2 (germline): KGHDR, SFDVKD. The CDR3 has 17 amino acids. Trimming cost V 4 bases and J 6 bases; bases outside gene matches: 17. The DNA of the CDR3 is TGTGCCACCAGTGAGACTACAGGGGCTGGGATTCCTGGCGAGCAGTACTTC. Encoded protein: CATSETTGAGIPGEQYF.

This clonotype was seen a few times. The junction shows a germline mismatch at one end, possibly a read error. CDR3 sequence (DNA): TGTGCTAGCAAACAGGGGGCGAACGGGGAGCTGTTTTTT. Protein: CASKQGANGELFF. The V and J genes are TRBV7-7 and TRBJ2-2; 9 nucleotides agree with TRBD1. The CDR3 consists of 13 residues. Germline loops: CDR1 SSHAT, CDR2 FNYEAQ (reference sequence).

This clonotype showed up many times. The rearrangement links TRBV20-1 to TRBJ2-1, with 11 bases matching TRBD2. Germline assignment: CDR1 DFQATT and CDR2 SNEGSKA (reference sequence). The CDR3 loop spans 17 amino acids. The V and J ends lost 0 bases and 6 bases, in that order; junction bases with no gene match: 10. The CDR3 sequence is CSARDLTSGKESNEQFF. The CDR3 region has the DNA TGCAGTGCTAGAGATCTGACTAGCGGGAAGGAAAGCAATGAGCAGTTCTTC.

This clonotype has more than one count but fewer than ten. The genes are TRBV29-1 and TRBJ1-2; no clear D gene. Germline-derived CDR1 and CDR2 are SQVTM and ANQGSEA. There are 14 residues in the CDR3. V lost 1 base and J lost 5, with 14 bases in between. The CDR3 loop reads CSVEGLSFQYGYTF. In DNA, the CDR3 is TGCAGCGTTGAAGGCCTAAGTTTTCAGTATGGCTACACCTTC. The whole variable domain, remainder taken from reference TRBV29-1 and TRBJ1-2, is SAVISQKPSRDICQRGTSLTIQCQVDSQVTMMFWYRQQPGQSLTLIATANQGSEATYESGFVIDKFPISRPNLTFSTLTVSNMSPEDSSIYLCSVEGLSFQYGYTFGSGTRLTVV.

This clonotype was seen a handful of times. As DNA, the CDR3 is TGTGCCAGCAGTTTGTGGGGGCTGGGGGGGCTTTGGCGGGCGTGGAGCTCCTACAATGAGCAGTTCTTC. Translation gives CASSLWGLGGLWRAWSSYNEQFF. J is TRBJ2-1 and V is TRBV12-3 or TRBV12-4; possible D gene TRBD2, 7 bases. The CDR3 has 23 amino acids. V lost 3 bases and J 0 bases, leaving 33 bases between the germline ends.

The V call is TRBV5-1, the J call TRBJ2-2; 8 positions agree with TRBD1. V shed 4 bases, J shed 7 bases, and the junction held 6 bases outside the gene matches. Germline V gene sequence: CDR1 SGHRS, CDR2 YFSETQ. The CDR3 spans 14 residues. DNA for the CDR3: TGCGCCAGCAGCACCGGGACAGGTTTCGGGGAGCTGTTTTTT. As protein: CASSTGTGFGELFF.

This clonotype was seen more than once but under ten times. This sequence joins TRBV5-1 and TRBJ2-3; D is undetermined. Trimming took 4 bases from V and 6 from J, leaving 9 bases between them. This CDR3 spans 12 amino acids. Germline V gene data show CDR1 as SGHRS and CDR2 as YFSETQ. Here the CDR3 reads CASSPASDTQYF. For the CDR3, the DNA is TGCGCCAGCAGCCCAGCTTCGGATACGCAGTATTTT.

This clonotype was recorded many times. The chain joins TRBV6-2 or TRBV6-3 to TRBJ2-5; D remains unclear. V gave up 2 bases and J gave up 2 bases, with 9 bases separating them. There are 14 residues in the CDR3. Looked up from germline, CDR1 is MNHEY and CDR2 is SVGEGT. CDR3 bases: TGTGCCAGCAGTTACCTCGGCAGACAAGAGACCCAGTACTTC. Its translation is CASSYLGRQETQYF.

The chain links TRBV29-1 to TRBJ2-3; 8 bases map to TRBD2. Germline loops: CDR1 SQVTM, CDR2 ANQGSEA. The CDR3 is 14 residues long. The junction had 3 bases not matched to a gene; V was cut back by 4 bases and J by 0 bases. CDR3 protein: CSVGTSYSTDTQYF. The CDR3 DNA follows: TGCAGCGTTGGGACTAGCTATAGCACAGATACGCAGTATTTT.

This clonotype was seen a few times. As DNA, the CDR3 is TGCAGTGCCGGGCGAACCGAGGGGACCCAGTACTTC. It specifies CSAGRTEGTQYF. V gene TRBV20-1 combines with J gene TRBJ2-5, with TRBD2 as a possible D gene (5 bases). The CDR3 runs 12 residues. The germline V gene encodes CDR1 DFQATT and CDR2 SNEGSKA (reference sequence). V was pared by 6 bases and J by 7 bases, with 15 bases between.

This chain joins TRBV5-1 and TRBJ2-7; D uncertain. The germline CDR1 and CDR2 sequences are SGHRS and YFSETQ. The CDR3 covers 13 residues. V was shortened by 0 bases and J by 3 bases, with 7 bases between the two germline ends. The CDR3 region has the DNA TGCGCCAGCAGCTTGGGTAAAGGCTACGAGCAGTACTTC. It yields the protein CASSLGKGYEQYF.

This clonotype was seen only a few times. The gene calls are TRBV27 and TRBJ1-2, with 7 bases that match TRBD1. Germline loops: CDR1 MNHEY, CDR2 SMNVEV (reference sequence). Trimming cost V 3 bases and J 3 bases; bases outside gene matches: 7. CDR3 length: 15 amino acids. The DNA of the CDR3 is TGTGCCAGCAGTTTTGTCAGGGGGAGGGACTATGGCTACACCTTC. Encoded protein: CASSFVRGRDYGYTF.

This clonotype was counted between two and nine times. The rearrangement uses TRBV29-1 and TRBJ2-4; D is ambiguous. Germline V CDR1 and CDR2: SQVTM, ANQGSEA. The CDR3 spans 13 residues. V was pared by 7 bases and J by 1 base, with 11 bases between. This CDR3 reads CSAHILAKNIQYF. The CDR3 nucleotides are TGCAGCGCCCATATATTGGCCAAAAACATTCAGTACTTC.

V usage is TRBV21-1 and J usage is TRBJ2-3; TRBD2 is the table's D call and was not checked against the DNA. TRBV21-1 is given as a pseudogene. The CDR3 totals 18 residues. CDR3 in amino acids: CASSAWTSGRLGTDTQYF. For the CDR3, the DNA is TGTGCCAGCAGCGCTTGGACTAGCGGGAGACTAGGCACAGATACGCAGTATTTT.

The V and J genes are TRBV29-1 and TRBJ2-5; 9 bases are a match to TRBD2. The CDR3 covers 15 residues. V lost 5 bases, J lost 3 bases, and 10 bases stayed unmatched. Looked up from germline, CDR1 is SQVTM and CDR2 is ANQGSEA. The CDR3 sequence: CSVLGGASGEETQYF. CDR3 DNA: TGCAGCGTTCTAGGAGGGGCTAGCGGGGAAGAGACCCAGTACTTC.

In this sample, this clonotype turned up a few times. The chain employs TRBV5-1 and TRBJ2-7; D call uncertain. This CDR3 has 13 residues. Per germline, CDR1 SGHRS and CDR2 YFSETQ. Trimming shortened V by 6 bases and J by 5 bases, and 15 bases separated the two germline ends. The CDR3 region is CASTSEDADEQYF. The CDR3 DNA reads as TGCGCCAGCACCTCTGAGGATGCCGACGAGCAGTACTTC.

The rearrangement links TRBV20-1 to TRBJ2-3; D remains unclear. The V and J ends lost 6 bases and 2 bases respectively, with 15 bases between them. The CDR3 is made up of 14 amino acids. Germline loops: CDR1 DFQATT, CDR2 SNEGSKA (reference sequence). The CDR3 coding sequence is TGCAGTGCGTTTCACCGACTCGACACAGATACGCAGTATTTT. This codes for CSAFHRLDTDTQYF.